The 6 T cell receptor beta chains below were found in one sample sequenced in a study of T-cell memory formation after mild COVID-19. TCRdb itself ran the 5' RACE reads through MiXCR, one entry per CDR3 protein. Among approximately 350,000 distinct CDR3 sequences listed, 25% to 30% were seen once. Sequencing input: PBMCs or a T cell subset sorted from them (not recorded which). Receptors originate from an adult woman who had mild COVID-19 (a few samples of this study predate the infection). Cell type and time point are not known.

This clonotype has a handful of counts. The rearrangement joins TRBV7-2 to TRBJ1-2; no reliable D call. The CDR3 has 14 residues. Germline loops: CDR1 SGHTA, CDR2 FQGNSA. The V and J ends lost 3 bases and 5 bases respectively, with 13 bases between them. This CDR3 reads CASSFGPGPYGYTF. CDR3 nucleotide sequence: TGTGCCAGCAGCTTCGGACCCGGACCGTATGGCTACACCTTC.

The genes are TRBV30 and TRBJ1-5, with D maybe TRBD1 (5 bases). Germline V gene sequence: CDR1 GTSNPN, CDR2 SVGIG (reference sequence). Between the trimmed V and J ends, which lost 1 base and 4 bases, there was a span of 11 bases. This CDR3 has 14 amino acids. The CDR3 DNA is TGTGCCTGGAGTGGAACAGGCCGAAATCAGCCCCAGCATTTT. Its protein is CAWSGTGRNQPQHF.

This clonotype was counted between two and nine times. This rearrangement joins TRBV5-1 to TRBJ2-7, with unresolved D. CDR1 and CDR2 from the germline V gene are SGHRS and YFSETQ. The CDR3 is 15 residues long. Trimming removed 0 bases from V and 2 bases from J, with 12 bases in between. The CDR3 DNA sequence: TGCGCCAGCAGCTTGGCCCTGAGACTCCCCTACGAGCAGTACTTC. Translating it yields CASSLALRLPYEQYF.

This clonotype was found a few times. The rearrangement joins TRBV6-5 to TRBJ1-2; D possibly corresponds to TRBD1 (6 bases). Germline-derived CDR1 and CDR2 are MNHEY and SVGAGI. Trimming took off 6 bases at V and 10 bases at J, with 18 bases between the two ends. This CDR3 spans 13 amino acids. The CDR3 DNA reads as TGTGCCAGCAGGCCGATACTGGGGGGCGCCTACACCTTC. This codes for CASRPILGGAYTF.

This clonotype has more than one count but fewer than ten. The CDR3 region has the DNA TGCAGCGTTGTCAAGAACAGCTCCTACGAGCAGTACTTC. Protein: CSVVKNSSYEQYF. The J gene is TRBJ2-7, the V gene TRBV29-1, with D unclear. Trimming cost V 4 bases and J 0 bases, with 10 bases left between them. This CDR3 is 13 amino acids long. Germline V lookup: CDR1 SQVTM, CDR2 ANQGSEA.

The table lists this clonotype with a few counts. The J gene is TRBJ2-7, the V gene TRBV20-1, with 7 positions matching TRBD2. The CDR3 spans 11 residues. Germline lookup yields CDR1 DFQATT and CDR2 SNEGSKA (reference sequence). V shed 3 bases, J shed 6 bases, and the junction held 2 bases outside the gene matches. CDR3 sequence reads: CSASGGVEQYF. CDR3 coding DNA: TGCAGTGCTAGTGGGGGGGTCGAGCAGTACTTC.